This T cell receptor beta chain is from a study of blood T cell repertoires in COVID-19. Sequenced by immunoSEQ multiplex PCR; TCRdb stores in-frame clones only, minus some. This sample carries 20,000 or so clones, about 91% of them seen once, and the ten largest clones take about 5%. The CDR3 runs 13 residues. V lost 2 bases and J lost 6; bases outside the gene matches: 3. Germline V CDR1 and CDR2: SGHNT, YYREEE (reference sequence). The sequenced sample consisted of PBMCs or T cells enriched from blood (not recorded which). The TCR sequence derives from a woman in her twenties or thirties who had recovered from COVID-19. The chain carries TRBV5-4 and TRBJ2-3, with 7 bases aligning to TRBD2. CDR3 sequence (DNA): TGTGCCAGCAGCTTCGCGGGGGATGATACGCAGTATTTT. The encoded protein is CASSFAGDDTQYF. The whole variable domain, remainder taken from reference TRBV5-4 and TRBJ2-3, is ETGVTQSPTHLIKTRGQQVTLRCSSQSGHNTVSWYQQALGQGPQFIFQYYREEENGRGNFPPRFSGLQFPNYSSELNVNALELDDSALYLCASSFAGDDTQYFGPGTRLTVL.